This entry lists 8 T cell receptor beta chains sequenced from one sample in a study of OX40 agonist ivuxolimab in advanced cancers. Generated by immunoSEQ multiplex PCR, the TCRdb table keeps only in-frame clones and is missing some. Here the sample spans 60,000 to 75,000 clones, around 83% being singletons. The sample consisted of CD4+ or CD8+ T cells sorted from blood, taken in a trial of the OX40 agonist ivuxolimab. These receptor sequences come from an adult with an advanced solid tumor such as melanoma, head and neck, liver or kidney cancer.

CDR3 sequence reads: CASSPQGQSIGYTF. Written as DNA, the CDR3 is TGTGCCAGCAGCCCACAGGGACAGTCTATAGGCTACACCTTC. The J gene is TRBJ1-2, the V gene TRBV6-1; TRBD1 agrees at 7 bases. V shed 6 bases, J shed 8 bases, and the junction held 12 bases outside the gene matches. This CDR3 region has 14 residues. Per the germline V gene, CDR1 is MNHNS and CDR2 is SASEGT.

Turning to this clone: The identical CDR3 is also encoded by other nucleotide sequences in the sample. CDR3 nucleotides: TGTGCCAGCAGTTACTCAGGGGGAACCGGGGAGCTGTTTTTT. Its translation: CASSYSGGTGELFF. The rearrangement links TRBV6-6 to TRBJ2-2, with D maybe TRBD1 (6 bases). In germline, CDR1 is MNHNY, CDR2 SVGAGI (reference sequence). The CDR3 length is 14 residues. Trimming shortened V by 0 bases and J by 5 bases, and 7 bases separated the two germline ends.

V is TRBV15 and J is TRBJ1-6; D is unclear. The germline CDR1 and CDR2 sequences are LNHNV and YYDKDF (reference sequence). The CDR3 sequence is 18 residues long. V was clipped by 1 base and J by 10 bases, with 23 bases between them. This CDR3 reads CATSRGGSGLRKGSPLHF. CDR3 nucleotides: TGTGCCACCAGCAGAGGTGGGTCGGGTTTAAGGAAAGGGTCACCCCTCCACTTT.

The V call is TRBV5-4, the J call TRBJ1-3, with TRBD1 as a possible D gene (6 bases). Between the trimmed V and J ends, which lost 3 bases and 0 bases, there was a span of 13 bases. Germline CDR1 SGHNT, CDR2 YYREEE (reference sequence). The CDR3 contains 16 residues. Written as DNA, the CDR3 is TGTGCCAGCAGCTCAGGGGCCGTATCCTCTGGAAACACCATATATTTT. It translates to CASSSGAVSSGNTIYF.

This clone was picked up one time. This chain connects TRBV30 to TRBJ2-7, with D possibly being TRBD1 (6 bases). This CDR3 contains 14 residues. Germline V gene lookup returns CDR1 GTSNPN and CDR2 SVGIG (reference sequence). V lost 4 bases and J lost 4, with 17 bases in between. CDR3 protein: CAWTPGTIKYEQYF. The CDR3 coding sequence is TGTGCCTGGACTCCCGGGACAATTAAATACGAGCAGTACTTC. The full variable domain, rest sourced from reference TRBV30 and TRBJ2-7, is SQTIHQWPATLVQPVGSPLSLECTVEGTSNPNLYWYRQAAGRGLQLLFYSVGIGQISSEVPQNLSASRPQDRQFILSSKKLLLSDSGFYLCAWTPGTIKYEQYFGPGTRLTVT.

V and J are TRBV27 and TRBJ2-2; tentative D call: TRBD1 (6 bases). The germline CDR1 and CDR2 sequences are MNHEY and SMNVEV (reference sequence). Trimming took 3 bases from V and 0 from J, leaving 11 bases between them. This CDR3 comprises 16 residues. CDR3 sequence reads: CASSFRTVPNTGELFF. CDR3 sequence (DNA): TGTGCCAGCAGTTTTAGGACAGTCCCGAACACCGGGGAGCTGTTTTTT.

The genes are TRBV29-1 and TRBJ2-7; 7 positions match TRBD1. CDR3 length: 17 residues. From germline, CDR1 is SQVTM and CDR2 ANQGSEA. Trimming cost V 3 bases and J 0 bases; bases outside gene matches: 14. The CDR3, as DNA: TGCAGCGTTGACATTGGGACAGCTTTTTCGAGCTCCTACGAGCAGTACTTC. Translated, it gives CSVDIGTAFSSSYEQYF.

The rearrangement joins TRBV25-1 to TRBJ2-1, with D uncertain. Germline loops: CDR1 MGHDK, CDR2 SYGVNS. The CDR3 is 12 amino acids. Trimming removed 7 bases from V and 0 bases from J, with 4 bases in between. CDR3 bases: TGTGCCAGCACTTACTCCTACAATGAGCAGTTCTTC. Residues: CASTYSYNEQFF.